The T cell receptor beta chain under discussion was sequenced for a study of T cells in Graves' hyperthyroidism and ophthalmopathy. Newly diagnosed hyperthyroidism, duration under 2 months, in patients aged 18 to 65. Lactation, pregnancy, other autoimmune disease or uncontrolled infection excluded patients. PBMCs stemmed from less than 13 ml fresh peripheral blood. This clonotype has ten or more counts. This CDR3 spans 13 amino acids. The ends lost 6 bases at V and 6 bases at J; junction bases unmatched: 6. Germline V gene sequence: CDR1 LNHDA, CDR2 SQIVND (reference sequence). RNA transcripts served as the template for amplifying TCR beta CDR3 regions. Researchers ran a first-round RT-PCR on the TCR CDR3 using the HTBI primer set. TCRdb passed the multiplex PCR reads through MiXCR, listing each CDR3 protein once. Of roughly 580,000 distinct CDR3 sequences listed, more than 11% were seen once; the top ten hold 5% to 7%.

The J gene is TRBJ2-7, the V gene TRBV19, with TRBD1 matching over 9 bases. What was sequenced was blood. The sequence was collected from a woman aged 30 to 39 with Graves' hyperthyroidism that later progressed to Graves' ophthalmopathy. The CDR3 sequence is CASSGQGRLEQYF. The CDR3 DNA follows: TGTGCCAGTAGCGGACAGGGGCGGCTCGAGCAGTACTTC.